This T cell receptor (beta chain) was observed in a study of T cell clonotyping in hematopoietic cell transplantation. Looking at the study overall: Pretransplant recipient samples were taken after cytoreduction.

The CDR3 covers 13 residues. Trimming cost V 8 bases and J 4 bases; bases outside gene matches: 6. The germline CDR1 and CDR2 sequences are SGHTA and FQGNSA. This clone came up once. Its antigen is undetermined. The time point here: recipient sample about 28 days before transplant, after cytoreduction. Recipients were bled about 28 days pretransplant and at posttransplant days 30, 100, 180. Produced via immunoSEQ multiplex PCR; TCRdb's table is partial and in-frame only. The table shows tens of thousands of clones, with about 96% occurring only once. Overall study results and limits: After transplant, recipient diversity fell while pathologically expanded clonotypes grew through day 180. Higher Inverse Simpson Index values in graft donor and pretransplant recipient predicted broader posttransplant TCR diversity.

The V and J genes are TRBV7-2 and TRBJ2-3; 7 bases match TRBD1. This sequence was found in a woman in her 50s with acute myeloid leukemia. Some clones in this sample may be carry-over from other donors' samples. The sample consisted of peripheral blood mononuclear cells, taken before stem cell transplant. The CDR3 DNA follows: TGTGCCAGCGGCTGGACAGGACCAGATACGCAGTATTTT. Its translation: CASGWTGPDTQYF.